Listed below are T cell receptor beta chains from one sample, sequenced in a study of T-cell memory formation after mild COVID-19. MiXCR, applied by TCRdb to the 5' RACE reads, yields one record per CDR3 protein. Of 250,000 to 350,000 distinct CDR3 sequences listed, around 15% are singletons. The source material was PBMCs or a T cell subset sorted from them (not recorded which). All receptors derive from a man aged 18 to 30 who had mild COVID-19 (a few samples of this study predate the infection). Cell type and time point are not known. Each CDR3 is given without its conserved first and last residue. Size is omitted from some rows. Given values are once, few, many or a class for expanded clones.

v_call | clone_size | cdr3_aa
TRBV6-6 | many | ASSHGGAANQPQH
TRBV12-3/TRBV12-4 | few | ASSLRAGGLQETQY
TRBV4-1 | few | ASSQRVAGENNEQF
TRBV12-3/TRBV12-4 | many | ASSSGQGGNSPLH
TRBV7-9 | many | ASSFYTGHTEAF
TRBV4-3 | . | ASSQAARASGANVLT
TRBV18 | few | ASSSNNEQF
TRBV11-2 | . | ASSRPGLAGENEQF
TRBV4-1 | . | ASSQVPGAGTEAF
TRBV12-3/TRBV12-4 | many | ASSWGSSGANVLT
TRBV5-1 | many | ASSPRQGSYEQY
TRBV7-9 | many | ASSQTVSSYEQY
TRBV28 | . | ATRGGEPYNEQF
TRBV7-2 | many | ASSPRTGAMNTEAF
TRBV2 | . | ASSLTTPGDTQY
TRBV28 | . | ASSPGGQGPNQPQH
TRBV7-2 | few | ASSLDWGTEAF
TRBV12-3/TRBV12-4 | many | ASRKQGVGQPQH
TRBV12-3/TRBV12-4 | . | ASTRRGIQPQH
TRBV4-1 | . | ASSQGVGGASF
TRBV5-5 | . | ASNSGMVTYEQY
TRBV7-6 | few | ASSLAKSTEAF
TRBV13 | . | ASSLRLAVYNEQF
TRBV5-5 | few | ASSPYGGGADGTEAF
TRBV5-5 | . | ASSWGGGGYNEQF
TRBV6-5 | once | ASSSPTGGNEKLF
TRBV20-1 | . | SATPASGAYEQY
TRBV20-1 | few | SARSAESTDTQY
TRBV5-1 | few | ASSPTGGLNEQY
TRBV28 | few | ASSSGQDPNGYT
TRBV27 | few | ASSLSVYTEAF
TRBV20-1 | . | SASSGIHSYEQY
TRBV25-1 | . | ASSTPGGTQY
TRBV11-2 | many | ASSRSGVETQY
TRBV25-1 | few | ASSESVVGWNEKLF
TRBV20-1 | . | SAYRDGNSPLH
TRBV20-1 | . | SASGLESTGELF
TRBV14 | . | ASSLWIDASTDTQY
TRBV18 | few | ASSPLSTSGAPDTQY
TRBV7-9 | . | ASSKSNQPQH
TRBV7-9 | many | ASGISGETQY
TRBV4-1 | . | ASSQGPGNSPLH
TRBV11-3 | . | ASSLGQGRGGTEAF
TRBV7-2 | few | ASSFNRGDIQY
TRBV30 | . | ACCPTANTEAF
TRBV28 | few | ASSLSSAGVSDTQY
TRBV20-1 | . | SARDRDRGVYGYT
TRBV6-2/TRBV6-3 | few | ASSYLMTSGGFDRF
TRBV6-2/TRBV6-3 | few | ASSYSRRRTQY
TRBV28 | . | ASSSPGQVVLNQPQH
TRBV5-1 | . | ASSLGPQGNNEQF
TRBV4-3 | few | ASSQGDYSYNEQF
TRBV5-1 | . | ASTEVPGNTEAF
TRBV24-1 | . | ATSDSGLAGGREQF
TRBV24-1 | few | ATSDWIATGELF